This TCR beta chain was obtained from a study of cytomegalovirus exposure and HLA in healthy donors. Study conclusions and caveats: There were under 200 TCR beta chains listed as cytomegalovirus-associated.

Of note for this clone: The antigen is undetermined.

Here immunoSEQ multiplex PCR was the method, and the copy in TCRdb shows in-frame clones only, minus some. The sample gives roughly 180,000 clones, more than 75% of which show up once; approximately 7.7% is in the top ten. Germline lookup yields CDR1 SNHLY and CDR2 FYNNEI. With V trimmed by 3 bases and J by 1 base, 11 bases remained unmatched. This CDR3 has 20 residues. This chain joins TRBV2 and TRBJ2-4; 14 bases map to TRBD2. The origin of this receptor is a man aged 30-40 years in good health and CMV-seropositive. Material for sequencing was PBMCs. The CDR3 bases are TGTGCCAGCAGTGATCCAGCGACTAGCGGGAGGGCCGGTGCCAAAAACATTCAGTACTTC. Residues: CASSDPATSGRAGAKNIQYF.